This T cell receptor (beta chain) was captured in a study of a mutant IDH1 vaccine in newly diagnosed glioma. Study details: The first vaccination came 4-6 weeks after radiotherapy alone, or with temozolomide cycles. Earlier care involved radiotherapy, temozolomide, or both, and the majority received both.

Study results and limitations: Overall, around 94% of patients had vaccine-induced immune responses.

Germline V gene data show CDR1 as SGHNT and CDR2 as YYREEE (reference sequence). Trimming removed 4 bases from V and 3 bases from J, with 10 bases in between. The CDR3 length is 14 residues. Time point specified: week 11, during vaccination. A single vaccine dose contained 300 ug of mutant IDH1 20-mer peptide, and topical imiquimod was used with it. Diagnosis in the donors showed new WHO grade 3 or 4 astrocytomas that were IDH1-mutant and ATRX-lost. On this clone itself: What it recognizes is unknown.

Sequencing used immunoSEQ multiplex PCR; TCRdb keeps in-frame clones, though not all of them. The table lists some 64,000 clones, about 81% of them singletons. This receptor was taken from a woman between 50 and 59 years old with glioma. The chain combines TRBV5-4 with TRBJ1-4, with a possible D match to TRBD1 (6 bases). Source: PBMCs, taken from a glioma patient whose treatment included an IDH1 peptide vaccine. The CDR3 nucleotides are TGTGCCAGCAGCGCAGAGGGGGCTAATGAAAAACTGTTTTTT. As protein: CASSAEGANEKLFF.